This passage covers 5 T cell receptor beta chains from one sample sequenced in a study of CD8+ T cells in alopecia areata. Extraction of RNA preceded its reverse transcription into cDNA, which served as the sequencing template. The assay was immunoSEQ multiplex PCR, and TCRdb's table has in-frame clones only and misses some. The sample includes 180,000 or so clones, 58% seen only once; the top ten take approximately 5.1%. Noted treatment: oral pan-JAK inhibitor, 5-10 mg twice daily. The sample was CD4+ T cells sorted from blood, taken at week 24, from a patient treated with tofacitinib. These receptor sequences come from a human donor with alopecia areata.

The chain uses TRBV4-3 and TRBJ1-2, with D possibly being TRBD1 (5 bases). The length of the CDR3 is 16 residues. Germline V gene sequence: CDR1 LGHNA, CDR2 YSLEER. Trimming stripped 1 base from V and 5 bases from J, with 17 bases between. CDR3 nucleotide sequence: TGCGCCAGCAGCCAAGGTCCGGGACGCCAACTTTATGGCTACACCTTC. Translating gives CASSQGPGRQLYGYTF.

This clone was recorded a few times. The chain's CDR3 is CASSKKEYEQYF. The CDR3 nucleotides read TGTGCCAGCAGCAAAAAGGAGTACGAGCAGTACTTC. This chain uses TRBV21-1 with TRBJ2-7; the table's D call of TRBD2 was not tested on the DNA. TRBV21-1 is annotated as a pseudogene. The length of the CDR3 is 12 residues.

The chain combines TRBV5-6 with TRBJ1-2, with D unclear. The CDR3 loop spans 11 amino acids. V was cut by 1 base and J by 14 bases, with 12 bases left in between. The germline CDR1 and CDR2 sequences are SGHDT and YYEEEE. CDR3 amino acids: CASSLHTTQTF. The CDR3 bases are TGTGCCAGCAGCTTGCACACAACCCAAACCTTC.

The V gene is TRBV29-1, the J gene TRBJ1-2; D may be TRBD1 (6 bases). The CDR3 extends over 12 amino acids. Germline CDR1 and CDR2: SQVTM and ANQGSEA. V lost 4 bases and J 3 bases, leaving 9 bases between the germline ends. Here the CDR3 reads CSVVEGDYGYTF. In DNA form, the CDR3 reads TGCAGCGTTGTTGAGGGGGACTATGGCTACACCTTC.

V usage is TRBV5-6 and J usage is TRBJ2-5, with TRBD1 matching over 7 bases. The CDR3 has 13 amino acids. CDR1 is SGHDT, CDR2 YYEEEE, per germline. The junction had 3 bases not matched to a gene; V was cut back by 6 bases and J by 1 base. CDR3 DNA: TGTGCCAGCAACAAGGGGGCCCAAGAGACCCAGTACTTC. Its protein product is CASNKGAQETQYF.